The T cell receptor beta chain under discussion was sequenced for a study of shared clonotypes between healthy human individuals. Study in general: In total, the donors were two women and three men aged 18 to 49. Three plates each covered CD4 naive and memory; CD8 naive two, CD8 memory one.

Using immunoSEQ multiplex PCR, the repertoire was profiled, and TCRdb retains in-frame clones only, with some absent. In the table there are over 950,000 clones, 60% to 80% of which are singletons. Germline V gene sequence: CDR1 LNHNV, CDR2 YYDKDF (reference sequence). Trimming cost V 0 bases and J 0 bases; bases outside gene matches: 12. The CDR3 contains 19 residues. The source is a man between 18 and 29 years old in good health. Some clones in this sample may be carry-over from other donors' samples. The rearrangement uses TRBV15 and TRBJ2-7, with 9 positions matching TRBD2. The material sequenced was memory CD4+ T cells from PBMCs. Subset meaning: CD45RA-negative fraction. The CDR3 DNA is TGTGCCACCAGCAGAGATGTAAAGGGTAGCGGGGGTTCCTCCTACGAGCAGTACTTC. This translates into CATSRDVKGSGGSSYEQYF.